Each of the 30 T cell receptor beta chains below was sequenced from the same sample in a study of technical replicates of blood from several donors. The protocol was immunoSEQ multiplex PCR, while the TCRdb copy is restricted to in-frame clones and leaves out a portion. Altogether some 62,000 clones are present, about 90% being singletons, with the ten largest covering 5.2%. Sequenced input: PBMCs. The receptors stem from a human donor in good health. Some clones in this sample may be carry-over from other donors' samples.

The J gene is TRBJ2-2, the V gene TRBV11-2; 9 nucleotides line up with TRBD1. This CDR3 has 16 residues. With 2 bases clipped from V and 6 bases from J, the junction kept 7 bases outside the gene matches. CDR1 is SGHAT and CDR2 is FQNNGV in the germline V gene. The CDR3 DNA sequence: TGTGCCAGCAGCTTACGGGGACAGGGTGGGGCCGGGGAGCTGTTTTTT. Translating gives CASSLRGQGGAGELFF.

Only a few counts were recorded for this clone. J is TRBJ2-2 and V is TRBV5-8; 7 nucleotides agree with TRBD2. The CDR3 runs to 14 residues. CDR1 SGHTS and CDR2 YDEGEE come from the germline V gene. V lost 4 bases to trimming and J lost 5 bases; unmatched junction nucleotides: 5. The CDR3 nucleotides read TGTGCCAGCAGCCGGACTAGAGGGACCGGGGAGCTGTTTTTT. Translated: CASSRTRGTGELFF.

This clone was counted between two and nine times. The CDR3 here is CASSGGDRWYSDYTF. For the CDR3, the DNA is TGTGCCAGCAGTGGGGGGGACCGCTGGTATTCCGACTACACCTTC. J is TRBJ1-2 and V is TRBV5-4, with a possible D match to TRBD1 (5 bases). The CDR3 totals 15 residues. V gave up 5 bases and J gave up 10 bases, with 24 bases separating them. CDR1 and CDR2 (germline): SGHNT, YYREEE (reference sequence). Full variable domain (missing parts from reference TRBV5-4 and TRBJ1-2): ETGVTQSPTHLIKTRGQQVTLRCSSQSGHNTVSWYQQALGQGPQFIFQYYREEENGRGNFPPRFSGLQFPNYSSELNVNALELDDSALYLCASSGGDRWYSDYTFGSGTRLTVV.

The rearrangement uses TRBV5-4 and TRBJ1-2; TRBD1 aligns across 8 bases. V was pared by 5 bases and J by 2 bases, with 5 bases of the junction left unmatched. This CDR3 has 14 residues. Germline values: CDR1 SGHNT, CDR2 YYREEE (reference sequence). The CDR3 coding sequence is TGTGCCAGCAGTTCAGGGGGCCGGAACTATGGCTACACCTTC. Protein product: CASSSGGRNYGYTF.

This chain links TRBV9 with TRBJ1-1, with 7 bases matching TRBD1. The CDR3 has 15 residues. Germline V gives CDR1 SGDLS, CDR2 YYNGEE. J was trimmed by 2 bases and V by 4 bases; bases with no gene match: 8. In DNA, the CDR3 is TGTGCCAGCAGCCCCCGGGACAGTTTCAACACTGAAGCTTTCTTT. It encodes CASSPRDSFNTEAFF.

The chain combines TRBV5-6 with TRBJ1-2; 7 bases fit TRBD1. Germline-derived CDR1 and CDR2 are SGHDT and YYEEEE. The CDR3 totals 15 residues. With V trimmed by 4 bases and J by 4 bases, 10 bases remained unmatched. The CDR3 sequence: CASSKSARGFYGYTF. CDR3 sequence (DNA): TGTGCCAGCAGCAAATCGGCCAGGGGGTTCTATGGCTACACCTTC.

The chain has TRBV18 and TRBJ2-7; D is unclear. V lost 2 bases and J lost 1, with 6 bases in between. The germline V gene encodes CDR1 KGHSH and CDR2 LQKENI. This CDR3 region has 13 residues. This CDR3 reads CASSPGVSYEQYF. The CDR3 nucleotides read TGTGCCAGCTCACCAGGAGTTTCCTACGAGCAGTACTTC.

The chain recombines TRBV5-1 with TRBJ2-3; unclear D gene. V lost 3 bases and J lost 4, with 6 bases in between. The CDR3 totals 12 residues. Looked up from germline, CDR1 is SGHRS and CDR2 is YFSETQ. CDR3 residues: CASSSGPDTQYF. The CDR3 DNA is TGCGCCAGCAGCTCAGGCCCAGATACGCAGTATTTT.

The V and J genes are TRBV5-1 and TRBJ2-7, with D maybe TRBD1 (5 bases). Germline lookup yields CDR1 SGHRS and CDR2 YFSETQ. The CDR3 is 12 amino acids. With 5 bases removed from V and 7 bases from J, the gap between germline ends came to 13 bases. CDR3 coding DNA: TGCGCCAGCAGGCAACAATCAGGGGAGCAGTACTTC. This sequence encodes CASRQQSGEQYF.

The V gene is TRBV6-5, the J gene TRBJ2-2, with 11 bases aligning to TRBD1. V trimming: 6 bases; J trimming: 7 bases; junction bases outside the gene matches: 7. The CDR3 has 15 residues. Per germline, CDR1 MNHEY and CDR2 SVGAGI. The CDR3 sequence: CASSPGTGGDGELFF. The CDR3, as DNA: TGTGCCAGCAGCCCCGGGACAGGGGGGGACGGGGAGCTGTTTTTT.

The rearrangement links TRBV7-2 to TRBJ2-3; TRBD1 might be the D (6 bases). CDR3 length: 14 amino acids. V was pared by 4 bases and J by 0 bases, with 8 bases between. The V gene's germline CDR1 is SGHTA and CDR2 FQGNSA. The CDR3 DNA follows: TGTGCCAGCAGCTACGGACAGAGCACAGATACGCAGTATTTT. This codes for CASSYGQSTDTQYF.

The chain is built from TRBV6-5 and TRBJ2-7; 9 bases map to TRBD2. Germline lookup yields CDR1 MNHEY and CDR2 SVGAGI. J was trimmed by 5 bases and V by 6 bases; bases with no gene match: 8. The CDR3 sequence is 14 residues long. CDR3 coding DNA: TGTGCCAGCAGACCAGCGGGAGGCTCGCACGAGCAGTACTTC. Protein: CASRPAGGSHEQYF.

The chain uses TRBV11-2 and TRBJ1-5; 8 nucleotides align to TRBD1. V lost 3 bases, J lost 7 bases, and 2 bases stayed unmatched. CDR3 size: 13 residues. The V gene's germline CDR1 is SGHAT and CDR2 FQNNGV. In DNA, the CDR3 is TGTGCCAGCAGCTTGGACAGGGACCAGCCCCAGCATTTT. Amino acids: CASSLDRDQPQHF.

The gene calls are TRBV18 and TRBJ2-7, with 11 bases identical to TRBD2. The V and J ends lost 3 bases and 4 bases, in that order; junction bases with no gene match: 5. Germline CDR1 KGHSH, CDR2 LQKENI. This CDR3 comprises 15 residues. As DNA, the CDR3 is TGTGCCAGCTCACCGGGAACTAGCGGGGGATACGAGCAGTACTTC. It specifies CASSPGTSGGYEQYF.

This chain joins TRBV7-2 and TRBJ1-1; D remains unclear. Trimming removed 0 bases at V and 2 bases at J, with 7 bases between. The CDR3 covers 14 residues. Germline CDR1 SGHTA, CDR2 FQGNSA. This CDR3 is CASSLASHNTEAFF. In nucleotides, the CDR3 is TGTGCCAGCAGCTTAGCGAGTCACAACACTGAAGCTTTCTTT.

V is TRBV27 and J is TRBJ1-1, with a tentative D call TRBD1 (5 bases). The V end lost 2 bases, the J end lost 7 bases, and 11 bases lay between the germline ends. The CDR3 sequence is 13 residues long. Germline V gene lookup returns CDR1 MNHEY and CDR2 SMNVEV (reference sequence). CDR3 sequence reads: CASSLRGRVEAFF. CDR3 nucleotides: TGTGCCAGCAGTTTAAGGGGCCGGGTTGAAGCTTTCTTT.

This clone was seen a few times. The rearrangement joins TRBV30 to TRBJ1-1; maybe TRBD1 (5 bases). The V end lost 2 bases, the J end lost 0 bases, and 10 bases lay between the germline ends. Germline-derived CDR1 and CDR2 are GTSNPN and SVGIG (reference sequence). This CDR3 is built from 14 residues. Here the CDR3 DNA reads TGTGCCTGGAGTCCGGGACTCATGAACACTGAAGCTTTCTTT. This gives the protein CAWSPGLMNTEAFF. The full variable domain, rest sourced from reference TRBV30 and TRBJ1-1, is SQTIHQWPATLVQPVGSPLSLECTVEGTSNPNLYWYRQAAGRGLQLLFYSVGIGQISSEVPQNLSASRPQDRQFILSSKKLLLSDSGFYLCAWSPGLMNTEAFFGQGTRLTVV.

The genes are TRBV11-3 and TRBJ2-2; unclear D gene. The CDR3 has 13 amino acids. V was pared by 0 bases and J by 4 bases, with 3 bases between. The V gene's germline CDR1 is SGHNT and CDR2 YENEEA. In nucleotides, the CDR3 is TGTGCCAGCAGCTTAGAACTCACCGGGGAGCTGTTTTTT. This sequence encodes CASSLELTGELFF.

The sample holds a few counts of this clone. V and J are TRBV5-4 and TRBJ2-7; 10 bases are a match to TRBD1. The CDR3 loop spans 14 amino acids. The germline V gene has CDR1 SGHNT and CDR2 YYREEE (reference sequence). With V trimmed by 4 bases and J by 6 bases, 7 bases remained unmatched. The CDR3 is CASSNKGTGAEQYF. For the CDR3, the DNA is TGTGCCAGCAGCAACAAGGGGACAGGGGCCGAGCAGTACTTC.

The chain combines TRBV7-2 with TRBJ1-6; D not certain. CDR1 is SGHTA and CDR2 is FQGNSA in the germline V gene. Trimming pared 1 base from V and 0 bases from J, leaving 16 bases between. The CDR3 consists of 19 residues. CDR3 bases: TGTGCCAGCAGCTTAGACTCGAGTGGCCCTAGCTCCTATAATTCACCCCTCCACTTT. Translation: CASSLDSSGPSSYNSPLHF. Based on the CDR3 plus reference TRBV7-2 and TRBJ1-6, the full variable domain is GAGVSQSPSNKVTEKGKDVELRCDPISGHTALYWYRQSLGQGLEFLIYFQGNSAPDKSGLPSDRFSAERTGGSVSTLTIQRTQQEDSAVYLCASSLDSSGPSSYNSPLHFGNGTRLTVT.

The chain uses TRBV11-2 and TRBJ1-2; 8 bases match TRBD1. Germline V CDR1 and CDR2: SGHAT, FQNNGV. The CDR3 has 14 amino acids. V shed 6 bases, J shed 6 bases, and the junction held 9 bases outside the gene matches. The CDR3 sequence: CASRRTGLGDGYTF. For the CDR3, the DNA is TGTGCCAGCAGGCGGACAGGGCTCGGGGATGGCTACACCTTC. The entire variable domain, with the rest obtained from reference TRBV11-2 and TRBJ1-2, is as follows: EAGVAQSPRYKIIEKRQSVAFWCNPISGHATLYWYQQILGQGPKLLIQFQNNGVVDDSQLPKDRFSAERLKGVDSTLKIQPAKLEDSAVYLCASRRTGLGDGYTFGSGTRLTVV.

The chain carries TRBV7-2 and TRBJ2-5; 15 bases map to TRBD2. Trimming removed 4 bases from V and 5 bases from J; junction bases left unmatched: 5. This CDR3 has 16 residues. CDR1 and CDR2 from the germline V gene are SGHTA and FQGNSA. CDR3 nucleotide sequence: TGTGCCAGCAGCTATAGGACTAGCGGGGGGGGTGAGACCCAGTACTTC. As protein: CASSYRTSGGGETQYF.

The chain carries TRBV5-8 and TRBJ2-7; 10 nucleotides line up with TRBD2. The germline CDR1 and CDR2 sequences are SGHTS and YDEGEE. The ends lost 4 bases at V and 5 bases at J; junction bases unmatched: 12. CDR3 length: 16 residues. The CDR3 region has the DNA TGTGCCAGCAGCCCAACCCGGACTAGCGGAGGGGACGAGCAGTACTTC. Its protein product is CASSPTRTSGGDEQYF.

V usage is TRBV7-2 and J usage is TRBJ1-6, with D uncertain. CDR1 SGHTA and CDR2 FQGNSA come from the germline V gene. With 1 base removed from V and 3 bases from J, the gap between germline ends came to 10 bases. The CDR3 totals 16 residues. The DNA for the CDR3 is TGTGCCAGCAGCTTAGGTTACACAATCTATAATTCACCCCTCCACTTT. Its translation is CASSLGYTIYNSPLHF.

The rearrangement uses TRBV6-5 and TRBJ1-6, with a tentative D call TRBD1 (5 bases). This CDR3 spans 13 amino acids. CDR1 and CDR2 (germline): MNHEY, SVGAGI. Trimming removed 0 bases from V and 10 bases from J, with 7 bases in between. CDR3 protein: CASSYSRGSPLHF. CDR3 DNA: TGTGCCAGCAGTTACTCGCGGGGGTCACCCCTCCACTTT.

V usage is TRBV14 and J usage is TRBJ2-7, with a tentative D call TRBD2 (5 bases). Germline V gene data show CDR1 as SGHDN and CDR2 as FVKESK. V was shortened by 3 bases and J by 9 bases, with 9 bases between the two germline ends. This CDR3 has 11 residues. This CDR3 is CASSQRAAQYF. DNA of the CDR3: TGTGCCAGCAGCCAGCGGGCAGCGCAGTACTTC.

The J gene is TRBJ2-1, the V gene TRBV19; D unresolved. The V end lost 8 bases, the J end lost 5 bases, and 7 bases lay between the germline ends. This CDR3 comprises 11 residues. Germline V gene lookup returns CDR1 LNHDA and CDR2 SQIVND (reference sequence). The CDR3 nucleotides read TGTGCCAGTTACTACCACAATGAGCAGTTCTTC. Its protein is CASYYHNEQFF.

This clone was observed a single time. The chain combines TRBV18 with TRBJ1-1, with 8 positions matching TRBD1. Germline-derived CDR1 and CDR2 are KGHSH and LQKENI. The CDR3 has 12 amino acids. V lost 6 bases, J lost 6 bases, and 3 bases stayed unmatched. The CDR3 here is CASSGTGSEAFF. DNA of the CDR3: TGTGCCAGCTCTGGGACAGGCTCTGAAGCTTTCTTT. The full variable domain, rest sourced from reference TRBV18 and TRBJ1-1, is NAGVMQNPRHLVRRRGQEARLRCSPMKGHSHVYWYRQLPEEGLKFMVYLQKENIIDESGMPKERFSAEFPKEGPSILRIQQVVRGDSAAYFCASSGTGSEAFFGQGTRLTVV.

The chain is built from TRBV5-1 and TRBJ1-4; TRBD1 aligns across 7 bases. The CDR3 is 14 amino acids. The ends lost 3 bases at V and 5 bases at J; junction bases unmatched: 4. CDR1 SGHRS and CDR2 YFSETQ come from the germline V gene. DNA of the CDR3: TGCGCCAGCAGCTCCGGGACAGCAAATGAAAAACTGTTTTTT. Residues: CASSSGTANEKLFF. Full variable domain (outside the CDR3, taken from reference TRBV5-1 and TRBJ1-4): KAGVTQTPRYLIKTRGQQVTLSCSPISGHRSVSWYQQTPGQGLQFLFEYFSETQRNKGNFPGRFSGRQFSNSRSEMNVSTLELGDSALYLCASSSGTANEKLFFGSGTQLSVL.

V is TRBV7-9 and J is TRBJ1-5; unclear D gene. The V and J ends lost 5 bases and 7 bases respectively, with 15 bases between them. CDR3 length: 14 residues. CDR1 is SEHNR, CDR2 FQNEAQ, per germline (reference sequence). CDR3 sequence (DNA): TGTGCCAGCAGCCCAGGATGGGGAGAGCAGCCCCAGCATTTT. Translated: CASSPGWGEQPQHF.